This passage covers 8 T cell receptor beta chains from one sample sequenced in a study of T cell responses to AZD1222 COVID-19 vaccine. The data were produced by immunoSEQ multiplex PCR, yet TCRdb's version contains in-frame clones alone and is incomplete. In the table there are over 150,000 clones, 80% to 90% of which are singletons. Sample: peripheral blood, taken on day 0 of AZD1222 vaccination. The source of these receptors is an adult in good health.

The V and J genes are TRBV4-3 and TRBJ2-2; D is perhaps TRBD2 (6 bases). Germline CDR1 reads LGHNA; CDR2 reads YSLEER. Trimming left V 0 bases short and J 3 bases short, with 17 bases between. This CDR3 contains 18 residues. The CDR3 region has the DNA TGCGCCAGCAGCCAAGACGTGGCGGGGTTGCGATACACCGGGGAGCTGTTTTTT. Protein: CASSQDVAGLRYTGELFF.

The chain uses TRBV5-6 and TRBJ1-5; no clear D gene. The length of the CDR3 is 16 residues. Germline CDR1 and CDR2: SGHDT and YYEEEE. The V end lost 4 bases, the J end lost 4 bases, and 18 bases lay between the germline ends. CDR3 in amino acids: CASSLAGLQLNQPQHF. The CDR3 nucleotides read TGTGCCAGCAGCCTGGCCGGGTTGCAATTGAATCAGCCCCAGCATTTT. Supplemented by reference TRBV5-6 and TRBJ1-5, the full variable domain reads DAGVTQSPTHLIKTRGQQVTLRCSPKSGHDTVSWYQQALGQGPQFIFQYYEEEERQRGNFPDRFSGHQFPNYSSELNVNALLLGDSALYLCASSLAGLQLNQPQHFGDGTRLSIL.

This clone was recorded once. The chain couples TRBV6-2 or TRBV6-3 to TRBJ2-1; 8 bases are shared with TRBD2. Trimming at V came to 4 bases and at J to 2 bases, leaving 1 base not matched to a gene. From germline, CDR1 is MNHEY and CDR2 SVGEGT. This CDR3 is built from 14 residues. The CDR3 reads CASSLRGAYNEQFF. In nucleotides, the CDR3 is TGTGCCAGCAGTTTGCGGGGGGCCTACAATGAGCAGTTCTTC.

The chain uses TRBV12-3 or TRBV12-4 and TRBJ2-3, with D tentatively TRBD1 or TRBD2 (5 bases each). V lost 6 bases, J lost 4 bases, and 11 bases lay in between. The CDR3 length is 13 residues. The chain's CDR3 is CASRTVGADTQYF. The CDR3 DNA follows: TGTGCCAGCAGAACGGTGGGGGCAGATACGCAGTATTTT.

V usage is TRBV5-6 and J usage is TRBJ1-1; TRBD1 might be the D (5 bases). The germline gives CDR1 SGHDT, CDR2 YYEEEE. Trimming shortened V by 5 bases and J by 3 bases, and 11 bases separated the two germline ends. This CDR3 is 13 amino acids long. CDR3 loop: CASRSAGYTEAFF. CDR3 sequence (DNA): TGTGCCAGCAGATCCGCAGGGTACACTGAAGCTTTCTTT.

The DNA of the CDR3 is TGTGCCACCGGACAGGCTGGAAACACCATATATTTT. The encoded protein is CATGQAGNTIYF. This rearrangement joins TRBV7-9 to TRBJ1-3; 7 bases line up with TRBD1. Germline V gene data show CDR1 as SEHNR and CDR2 as FQNEAQ (reference sequence). This CDR3 comprises 12 residues. J lost 2 bases, V lost 10 bases, and 2 bases had no gene match.

The rearrangement uses TRBV9 and TRBJ2-1; the D gene could be TRBD1 or TRBD2 (6 bases each). Germline CDR1 and CDR2: SGDLS and YYNGEE. V was trimmed by 0 bases and J by 8 bases, leaving 15 bases between them. The CDR3 spans 15 residues. Here the CDR3 DNA reads TGTGCCAGCAGCGTAGAAGGGGTAAGGGGGGATGAGCAGTTCTTC. Its translation is CASSVEGVRGDEQFF.

The chain links TRBV7-2 to TRBJ1-2; D call uncertain. V lost 5 bases and J 0 bases, leaving 10 bases between the germline ends. The germline V gene has CDR1 SGHTA and CDR2 FQGNSA. The CDR3 runs to 14 residues. The CDR3 sequence is CASSHDRSNYGYTF. In DNA form, the CDR3 reads TGTGCCAGCAGCCACGACCGATCTAACTATGGCTACACCTTC.